This record looks at one TCR beta chain sequence and its context. Its specificity is not known. The beta constant-region primer was an equimolar mix of two oligonucleotides covering TRBC1 and TRBC2. Ligated cDNA was amplified by four rounds of PCR with nested alpha and beta constant-region primers and SP2. MiXCR was run by TCRdb on the UMI-ligation and nested PCR reads, yielding one entry per CDR3 protein. The sample contains approximately 150,000 distinct CDR3 sequences, around 21% of which appear only once. Germline V lookup: CDR1 DFQATT, CDR2 SNEGSKA (reference sequence). This CDR3 is 14 amino acids long. The V segment lost 6 bases and the J segment 10 bases; nucleotides outside the gene matches: 12. The data were obtained in a study of naive and memory T cell subsets. Overall study results and limits: Especially in CD8 cells, naive repertoires contained a few larger clonotypes, possibly CD45RA-re-expressing memory cells. In CD4 and CD8 cells, diversity dropped from naive through EMRA.

The sequencing sample was made of naive CD8+ T cells from blood. The receptor comes from a human donor in good health. The V call is TRBV20-1, the J call TRBJ1-4; 9 positions agree with TRBD1. This CDR3 is CSAPTGGNRGKLFF. The CDR3 DNA is TGCAGTGCGCCGACAGGGGGTAATAGGGGAAAACTGTTTTTT.